The 5 T cell receptor beta chains given below trace back to one sample, sequenced in a study of cytomegalovirus exposure and HLA in healthy donors. Primers included in the PCR were 60 Vbeta and 13 Jbeta primers. Produced via immunoSEQ multiplex PCR; TCRdb's table is partial and in-frame only. Counted here are some 110,000 clones, under 70% occurring once; the ten biggest clones make up about 9%. The source material was PBMCs. These receptors were collected from a man aged 30 to 39 in good health and CMV-seropositive.

The chain joins TRBV27 to TRBJ1-5; D is unresolved. This CDR3 has 14 amino acids. Per the germline V gene, CDR1 is MNHEY and CDR2 is SMNVEV (reference sequence). The V gene lost 4 bases and the J gene lost 5 bases, with 12 bases spanning the gap. CDR3 nucleotides: TGTGCCAGCAGTTCGTTAACCGCAGATCAGCCCCAGCATTTT. Amino acids: CASSSLTADQPQHF.

This rearrangement joins TRBV4-3 to TRBJ2-2; the D gene is possibly TRBD1 (6 bases). Germline V gives CDR1 LGHNA, CDR2 YSLEER. This CDR3 contains 16 residues. Trimming pared 0 bases from V and 5 bases from J, leaving 13 bases between. CDR3 bases: TGCGCCAGCAGCCAAGAAGTTGGGGGCCGGACCGGGGAGCTGTTTTTT. This codes for CASSQEVGGRTGELFF.

The V and J genes are TRBV5-4 and TRBJ1-1, with 7 bases identical to TRBD1. Germline lookup yields CDR1 SGHNT and CDR2 YYREEE (reference sequence). After removal of 0 bases from V and 0 bases from J, the junction contained 2 bases not matched to a gene. The CDR3 is 15 amino acids. The CDR3 sequence: CASSLEGALNTEAFF. The CDR3 nucleotides read TGTGCCAGCAGCTTGGAGGGGGCACTGAACACTGAAGCTTTCTTT.

This chain joins TRBV5-6 and TRBJ2-5; perhaps TRBD2 as D (5 bases). CDR3 length equals 15 residues. With 4 bases removed from V and 5 bases from J, the gap between germline ends came to 18 bases. In germline, CDR1 is SGHDT, CDR2 YYEEEE. The DNA of the CDR3 is TGTGCCAGCAGCCCAAGTGGGTCTCGAGGGGAGACCCAGTACTTC. Translation: CASSPSGSRGETQYF.

The table lists this clone with a few counts. This chain uses TRBV28 with TRBJ2-2; 14 bases agree with TRBD2. V lost 3 bases to trimming and J lost 0 bases; unmatched junction nucleotides: 6. The CDR3 covers 19 residues. CDR1 MDHEN and CDR2 SYDVKM come from the germline V gene. The chain's CDR3 is CASSFLGLAGDPNTGELFF. The CDR3 bases are TGTGCCAGCAGTTTCCTGGGACTAGCGGGAGACCCGAACACCGGGGAGCTGTTTTTT.